The 32 T cell receptor beta chains presented below share a single source sample, sequenced in a study of cytomegalovirus exposure and HLA in healthy donors. The PCR was carried out with 60 Vbeta primers and 13 Jbeta primers. Here immunoSEQ multiplex PCR was the method, and the copy in TCRdb shows in-frame clones only, minus some. The sample has roughly 100,000 clones, 77% seen once. Sequenced sample: PBMCs. The receptors were gathered from a woman aged 40 to 55 in good health and CMV-seronegative.

V is TRBV9 and J is TRBJ1-6; a possible D gene is TRBD1 (6 bases). Germline assignment: CDR1 SGDLS and CDR2 YYNGEE. The germline V and J ends were trimmed by 4 bases and 2 bases, with 10 bases remaining between them. This CDR3 is 15 amino acids long. CDR3 sequence (DNA): TGTGCCAGCAGCTCCAGGGGAACCTATAATTCACCCCTCCACTTT. Encoded protein: CASSSRGTYNSPLHF.

This chain uses TRBV19 with TRBJ2-6, with D tentatively TRBD1 (5 bases). With 4 bases removed from V and 2 bases from J, the gap between germline ends came to 6 bases. Germline V gives CDR1 LNHDA, CDR2 SQIVND (reference sequence). The CDR3 loop spans 14 amino acids. DNA of the CDR3: TGTGCCAGTAGTAAGGGGCCTGGGGCCAACGTCCTGACTTTC. Protein product: CASSKGPGANVLTF.

The chain links TRBV20-1 to TRBJ1-2, with a weak D call TRBD1 (5 bases). The CDR3 covers 11 residues. CDR1 is DFQATT, CDR2 SNEGSKA, per germline (reference sequence). The V and J ends lost 3 bases and 7 bases respectively, with 9 bases between them. The CDR3 nucleotides are TGCAGTGCTAGGGATGGGGCTGGCTACACCTTC. The encoded protein is CSARDGAGYTF.

There are a few counts of this clone. The V gene is TRBV4-1, the J gene TRBJ1-5; maybe TRBD1 (6 bases). This CDR3 is 14 amino acids long. The germline V gene has CDR1 MGHRA and CDR2 YSYEKL. Trimming cost V 5 bases and J 4 bases, with 12 bases left between them. CDR3 in DNA: TGCGCCAGCAGCTCCCAGGGGAATAATCAGCCCCAGCATTTT. This codes for CASSSQGNNQPQHF.

A few counts support this clone. The chain is built from TRBV5-1 and TRBJ1-6; D is possibly TRBD1 (6 bases). Germline V gene data show CDR1 as SGHRS and CDR2 as YFSETQ. With 0 bases removed from V and 7 bases from J, the gap between germline ends came to 8 bases. This CDR3 has 14 amino acids. The CDR3 region is CASSLEQGNSPLHF. The CDR3 bases are TGCGCCAGCAGCTTGGAACAGGGAAATTCACCCCTCCACTTT.

The chain employs TRBV10-3 and TRBJ1-1; weak D call: TRBD1 (5 bases). From germline, CDR1 is ENHRY and CDR2 SYGVKD. The CDR3 length is 14 residues. V lost 5 bases, J lost 4 bases, and 14 bases lay in between. The CDR3 bases are TGTGCCATCAGTCCCGAGACAGTAGGCACTGAAGCTTTCTTT. Its protein product is CAISPETVGTEAFF.

The table lists this clone with a few counts. The rearrangement uses TRBV29-1 and TRBJ1-1, with TRBD1 matching 9 bases. This CDR3 contains 15 residues. Trimming at V came to 3 bases and at J to 4 bases, leaving 9 bases not matched to a gene. The germline V gene has CDR1 SQVTM and CDR2 ANQGSEA. CDR3 sequence: CSVDPHGTGRTEAFF. Here the CDR3 DNA reads TGCAGCGTTGACCCTCACGGGACAGGGCGCACTGAAGCTTTCTTT.

In this sample, this clone turned up a few times. The chain has TRBV6-5 and TRBJ1-4; TRBD1 matches 8 bases. The trim removed 5 bases at V and 7 bases at J, leaving 6 bases unmatched. Germline V gene sequence: CDR1 MNHEY, CDR2 SVGAGI. The CDR3 sequence is 14 residues long. For the CDR3, the DNA is TGTGCCAGCAGTCAGGACAGGGTGGGTGAAAAACTGTTTTTT. Amino acid sequence: CASSQDRVGEKLFF.

The J gene is TRBJ1-1, the V gene TRBV7-2; D unresolved. The ends were cut back, 4 bases at V and 8 bases at J, with 14 bases in the middle. CDR1 is SGHTA and CDR2 is FQGNSA in the germline V gene. CDR3 length: 13 residues. CDR3: CASSSRELGEAFF. For the CDR3, the DNA is TGTGCCAGCAGCTCGCGCGAACTAGGAGAAGCTTTCTTT.

This rearrangement joins TRBV27 to TRBJ1-5; 10 bases map to TRBD1. V lost 8 bases, J lost 4 bases, and 5 bases stayed unmatched. The CDR3 runs 14 residues. Germline lookup yields CDR1 MNHEY and CDR2 SMNVEV (reference sequence). DNA for the CDR3: TGTGCCAGCGCAGACAGGGGGCTGAATCAGCCCCAGCATTTT. Its protein is CASADRGLNQPQHF.

The chain recombines TRBV4-2 with TRBJ1-1, with unresolved D. The CDR3 contains 16 residues. Germline CDR1 reads LGHNA; CDR2 reads YNFKEQ. Trimming cost V 0 bases and J 0 bases, with 11 bases left between them. CDR3 nucleotides: TGTGCCAGCAGCCAAGAGGGTGCGGGTGTGAACACTGAAGCTTTCTTT. Protein product: CASSQEGAGVNTEAFF.

The rearrangement links TRBV5-1 to TRBJ1-1; 7 bases are shared with TRBD1. CDR1 is SGHRS and CDR2 is YFSETQ in the germline V gene. This CDR3 region has 14 residues. V lost 4 bases and J lost 4; bases outside the gene matches: 7. Written as DNA, the CDR3 is TGCGCCAGCAGCCTACAGGGGACCGCCACTGAAGCTTTCTTT. It encodes CASSLQGTATEAFF.

This clone was detected only once. The V gene is TRBV12-5, the J gene TRBJ1-1, with D perhaps matching TRBD1 (6 bases). The germline V gene has CDR1 LGHNT and CDR2 FRNRAP. CDR3 length: 13 residues. With 3 bases removed from V and 10 bases from J, the gap between germline ends came to 15 bases. The CDR3 DNA is TGTGCTAGTGGTTTTCAGGGGCTGTTTGGAGCTTTCTTT. Protein sequence: CASGFQGLFGAFF.

This chain uses TRBV6-1 with TRBJ1-4; 7 bases align to TRBD1. The trim removed 7 bases at V and 6 bases at J, leaving 11 bases unmatched. The CDR3 contains 15 residues. In germline, CDR1 is MNHNS, CDR2 SASEGT. CDR3 sequence (DNA): TGTGCCAGCAATCACTTACAGGGGATACATGAAAAACTGTTTTTT. It is translated as CASNHLQGIHEKLFF.

This clone has a handful of counts. The conserved phenylalanine or tryptophan is not found at the CDR3 terminus, so this likely reflects a read error. This chain uses TRBV5-1 with TRBJ1-5; TRBD1 might be the D (5 bases). V lost 10 bases to trimming and J lost 11 bases, with 13 bases between them. There are 10 residues in the CDR3. Germline V gives CDR1 SGHRS, CDR2 YFSETQ. This chain's CDR3 is CASRGGAQHV. For the CDR3, the DNA is TGCGCCTCACGGGGGGGGGCCCAGCATGTT.

This clone was found a few times. The chain employs TRBV6-6 and TRBJ1-3, with 9 bases that match TRBD1. With 6 bases clipped from V and 0 bases from J, the junction kept 3 bases outside the gene matches. Germline V gives CDR1 MNHNY, CDR2 SVGAGI (reference sequence). This CDR3 spans 15 amino acids. The CDR3 nucleotides read TGTGCCAGCAGGCCACAGGGGGCCTCTGGAAACACCATATATTTT. Amino acid sequence: CASRPQGASGNTIYF.

This clone was seen a single time. V usage is TRBV9 and J usage is TRBJ1-4; 9 positions agree with TRBD1. CDR3 size: 15 residues. Germline-derived CDR1 and CDR2 are SGDLS and YYNGEE. Germline trimming cut 3 bases from V and 4 bases from J; bases unmatched to any gene: 4. The CDR3 sequence is CASSEGQGHNEKLFF. The DNA for the CDR3 is TGTGCCAGCAGCGAGGGACAGGGCCATAATGAAAAACTGTTTTTT. Combining the CDR3 with reference TRBV9 and TRBJ1-4 gives the whole variable domain DSGVTQTPKHLITATGQRVTLRCSPRSGDLSVYWYQQSLDQGLQFLIQYYNGEERAKGNILERFSAQQFPDLHSELNLSSLELGDSALYFCASSEGQGHNEKLFFGSGTQLSVL.

V gene TRBV19 combines with J gene TRBJ1-5; D is unresolved. The CDR3 runs to 13 residues. Germline V gene data show CDR1 as LNHDA and CDR2 as SQIVND (reference sequence). The V gene lost 5 bases and the J gene lost 4 bases, with 9 bases spanning the gap. The CDR3 nucleotides are TGTGCCAGTAGTGTCCCGGGGAATCAGCCCCAGCATTTT. This translates into CASSVPGNQPQHF. Using reference TRBV19 and TRBJ1-5 for the parts outside the CDR3, the full variable domain is DGGITQSPKYLFRKEGQNVTLSCEQNLNHDAMYWYRQDPGQGLRLIYYSQIVNDFQKGDIAEGYSVSREKKESFPLTVTSAQKNPTAFYLCASSVPGNQPQHFGDGTRLSIL.

This chain connects TRBV5-1 to TRBJ2-6, with D unclear. CDR1 is SGHRS and CDR2 is YFSETQ in the germline V gene. Trimming removed 2 bases from V and 2 bases from J, with 8 bases in between. This CDR3 is built from 15 residues. The CDR3 DNA reads TGCGCCAGCAGCTTCCCCGTTGCTGGGGCCAACGTCCTGACTTTC. This encodes CASSFPVAGANVLTF.

The V and J genes are TRBV7-6 and TRBJ1-2; D is possibly TRBD1 (5 bases). Per germline, CDR1 SGHVS and CDR2 FNYEAQ. The CDR3 covers 13 residues. The germline V and J ends were trimmed by 1 base and 7 bases, with 10 bases remaining between them. The CDR3, as DNA: TGTGCCAGCAGCTTAGGGGGGGGATCTGGCTACACCTTC. It codes for CASSLGGGSGYTF. Full variable domain (outside the CDR3, taken from reference TRBV7-6 and TRBJ1-2): GAGVSQSPRYKVTKRGQDVALRCDPISGHVSLYWYRQALGQGPEFLTYFNYEAQQDKSGLPNDRFSAERPEGSISTLTIQRTEQRDSAMYRCASSLGGGSGYTFGSGTRLTVV.

In this sample, this clone turned up a few times. The same CDR3 can be traced to other DNA sequences in this sample. This chain connects TRBV7-6 to TRBJ2-1; no reliable D call. The CDR3 runs 12 residues. V lost 5 bases and J 6 bases, leaving 8 bases between the germline ends. In germline, CDR1 is SGHVS, CDR2 FNYEAQ. The CDR3 DNA follows: TGTGCCAGCAGCCATAGAAGCAATGAGCAGTTCTTC. Translating gives CASSHRSNEQFF.

The chain recombines TRBV10-2 with TRBJ1-1; tentatively, D is TRBD1 (5 bases). CDR1 is WSHSY and CDR2 is SAAADI in the germline V gene. V gave up 0 bases and J gave up 4 bases, with 9 bases separating them. This CDR3 has 14 residues. CDR3 sequence reads: CASSESNGGTEAFF. The CDR3 DNA reads TGCGCCAGCAGTGAGTCGAACGGGGGCACTGAAGCTTTCTTT.

The V and J genes are TRBV30 and TRBJ2-5; 8 bases are shared with TRBD2. After removal of 0 bases from V and 4 bases from J, the junction contained 7 bases not matched to a gene. The CDR3 runs 15 residues. CDR1 and CDR2 (germline): GTSNPN, SVGIG (reference sequence). The CDR3 sequence: CAWSVGLAGRETQYF. The DNA of the CDR3 is TGTGCCTGGAGTGTCGGGCTAGCGGGCCGAGAGACCCAGTACTTC. Drawing the rest from reference TRBV30 and TRBJ2-5, the complete variable domain is SQTIHQWPATLVQPVGSPLSLECTVEGTSNPNLYWYRQAAGRGLQLLFYSVGIGQISSEVPQNLSASRPQDRQFILSSKKLLLSDSGFYLCAWSVGLAGRETQYFGPGTRLLVL.

Worth noting for this clone: One junction end does not reproduce the germline sequence, and a read error may be involved. The sample holds other DNA sequences that translate to the same CDR3. This sequence joins TRBV18 and TRBJ1-2; TRBD1 aligns across 9 bases. CDR3 size: 15 residues. CDR1 is KGHSH, CDR2 LQKENI, per germline. The CDR3 protein is CASSPGQGSLYGYTF. Here the CDR3 DNA reads TGTGCCAGTTCACCGGGACAGGGATCTCTCTATGGCTACACCTTC.

The V call is TRBV28, the J call TRBJ1-2, with 7 bases matching TRBD1. J gave up 4 bases and V 5 bases, and 1 base lay outside the gene matches. This CDR3 spans 12 amino acids. The germline CDR1 and CDR2 sequences are MDHEN and SYDVKM. The DNA for the CDR3 is TGTGCCAGCAGTACAGGGGTCTATGGCTACACCTTC. Translating gives CASSTGVYGYTF.

Only a few counts were recorded for this clone. The chain couples TRBV7-2 to TRBJ1-1, with D perhaps TRBD1 (6 bases). Trimming took off 5 bases at V and 4 bases at J, with 14 bases between the two ends. In germline, CDR1 is SGHTA, CDR2 FQGNSA. The length of the CDR3 is 14 residues. The CDR3 sequence is CASSPRGGITEAFF. The CDR3 DNA reads TGTGCCAGCAGCCCCAGGGGCGGTATCACTGAAGCTTTCTTT.

The DNA of the CDR3 is TGTGCCAGCGCCCCATACGTACAGAGCACTGAAGCTTTCTTT. This gives the protein CASAPYVQSTEAFF. The genes are TRBV6-6 and TRBJ1-1, with D uncertain. The germline CDR1 and CDR2 sequences are MNHNY and SVGAGI (reference sequence). The V gene lost 8 bases and the J gene lost 4 bases, with 17 bases spanning the gap. This CDR3 contains 14 residues.

V gene TRBV9 combines with J gene TRBJ1-3, with 10 nucleotides matching TRBD1. From germline, CDR1 is SGDLS and CDR2 YYNGEE. The CDR3 covers 15 residues. V was clipped by 0 bases and J by 8 bases; unmatched bases: 5. DNA of the CDR3: TGTGCCAGCAGCGTAGCCCGGACAGGGGGAGACACCATATATTTT. This gives the protein CASSVARTGGDTIYF.

The V call is TRBV5-1, the J call TRBJ2-7; 8 bases are a match to TRBD2. The ends lost 2 bases at V and 1 base at J; junction bases unmatched: 2. Germline CDR1 and CDR2: SGHRS and YFSETQ. There are 14 residues in the CDR3. CDR3 in amino acids: CASSLAGASYEQYF. CDR3 DNA: TGCGCCAGCAGCTTAGCGGGGGCTTCCTACGAGCAGTACTTC.

V gene TRBV29-1 combines with J gene TRBJ2-7; 8 bases agree with TRBD2. V lost 4 bases to trimming and J lost 2 bases; unmatched junction nucleotides: 4. This CDR3 is 13 amino acids long. Germline CDR1 reads SQVTM; CDR2 reads ANQGSEA. The CDR3: CSVGAGETYEQYF. As DNA, the CDR3 is TGCAGCGTTGGAGCGGGGGAAACCTACGAGCAGTACTTC.

The chain joins TRBV27 to TRBJ1-4; 7 bases map to TRBD1. The germline CDR1 and CDR2 sequences are MNHEY and SMNVEV (reference sequence). After removal of 0 bases from V and 3 bases from J, the junction contained 1 base not matched to a gene. The CDR3 covers 15 residues. This CDR3 reads CASSLSTGSNEKLFF. Here the CDR3 DNA reads TGTGCCAGCAGTTTATCGACAGGGTCTAATGAAAAACTGTTTTTT.

The rearrangement links TRBV2 to TRBJ1-3; 8 bases line up with TRBD1. Per germline, CDR1 SNHLY and CDR2 FYNNEI. The CDR3 covers 14 residues. With V trimmed by 6 bases and J by 4 bases, 5 bases remained unmatched. The CDR3 loop is CASRTGVPGNTIYF. In nucleotides, the CDR3 is TGTGCCAGCAGGACAGGGGTTCCCGGAAACACCATATATTTT.